This T cell receptor (beta chain) was sequenced for a study of graft-versus-host responses after intestinal transplantation. The overall study: Anti-thymocyte globulin induction preceded about 3 years of tacrolimus and steroid maintenance in all recipients.

The CDR3 totals 14 residues. Trimming took off 5 bases at V and 0 bases at J, with 11 bases between the two ends. Germline V lookup: CDR1 MGHRA, CDR2 YSYEKL. Produced via immunoSEQ multiplex PCR; TCRdb's table is partial and in-frame only. The sample carries over 14,000 clones, 90% to 95% recorded once. The receptor was isolated from a human patient who received an intestinal transplant, so some T cells may come from the graft donor. Here the sequenced sample was PBMCs, taken 9 days after transplant. The V and J genes are TRBV4-1 and TRBJ2-7, with D perhaps matching TRBD2 (6 bases). The CDR3 nucleotides are TGCGCCAGCAGCACCGGTAGCGGCTCCTACGAGCAGTACTTC. The encoded protein is CASSTGSGSYEQYF.